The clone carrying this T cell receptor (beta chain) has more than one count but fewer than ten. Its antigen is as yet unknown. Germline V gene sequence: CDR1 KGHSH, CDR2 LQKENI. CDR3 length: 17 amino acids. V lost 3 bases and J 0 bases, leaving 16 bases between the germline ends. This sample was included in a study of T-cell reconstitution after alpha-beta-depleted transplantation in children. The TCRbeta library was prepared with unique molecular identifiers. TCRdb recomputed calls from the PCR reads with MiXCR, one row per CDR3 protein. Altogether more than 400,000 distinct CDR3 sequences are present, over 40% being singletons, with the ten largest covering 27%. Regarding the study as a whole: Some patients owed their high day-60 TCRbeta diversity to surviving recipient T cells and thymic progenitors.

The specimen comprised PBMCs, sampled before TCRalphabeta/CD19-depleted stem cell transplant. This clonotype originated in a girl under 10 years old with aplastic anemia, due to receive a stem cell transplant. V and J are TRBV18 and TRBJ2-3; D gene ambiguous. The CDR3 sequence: CASSPSNSRRSTDTQYF. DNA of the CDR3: TGTGCCAGCTCACCCTCAAATTCTAGGCGAAGCACAGATACGCAGTATTTT.